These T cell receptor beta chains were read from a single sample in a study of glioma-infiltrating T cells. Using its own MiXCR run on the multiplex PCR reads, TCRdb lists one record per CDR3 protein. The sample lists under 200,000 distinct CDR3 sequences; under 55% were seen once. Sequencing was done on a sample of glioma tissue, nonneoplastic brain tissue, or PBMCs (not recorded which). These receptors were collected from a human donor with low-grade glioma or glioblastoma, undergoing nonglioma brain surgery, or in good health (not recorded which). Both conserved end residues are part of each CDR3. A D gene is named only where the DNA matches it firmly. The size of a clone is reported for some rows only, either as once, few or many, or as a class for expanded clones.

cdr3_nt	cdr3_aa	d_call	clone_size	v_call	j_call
TGTGCCAGAAGCCAAGTGCTGGGTCCGGGCGACTATGGCTACACCTTC	CARSQVLGPGDYGYTF	NA	NA	TRBV3-1	TRBJ1-2
TGTGCCAGCAGTCCTCTGACAGTAGCTATGAACACTGAAGCTTTCTTT	CASSPLTVAMNTEAFF	NA	many	TRBV27	TRBJ1-1
TGTGCCAGCAGTGTGGCTAGCGGACCCACAGATACGCAGTATTTT	CASSVASGPTDTQYF	TRBD2	NA	TRBV2	TRBJ2-3
TGTGCCAGCAGGAACTCACGGGGGGGCAATGAGCAGTTCTTC	CASRNSRGGNEQFF	TRBD2	NA	TRBV2	TRBJ2-1
TGTGCCAGCAGTGAAAACGGGTTCGGCAATCAGCCCCAGCATTTT	CASSENGFGNQPQHF	NA	many	TRBV2	TRBJ1-5
TGTGCCAGCAGTTTTCGGGGATGGAATCAGCCCCAGCATTTT	CASSFRGWNQPQHF	NA	many	TRBV12-3/TRBV12-4	TRBJ1-5
TGTGCCAGCGCCGGGGGCCTGTACCAAGAGACCCAGTACTTC	CASAGGLYQETQYF	NA	NA	TRBV12-3/TRBV12-4	TRBJ2-5
TGTGCCTCACATAGGGACTCCTACGAGCAGTACTTC	CASHRDSYEQYF	NA	NA	TRBV6-2/TRBV6-3	TRBJ2-7
TGTGCCAGCTCACCGCCACAGGGTGAAGCTTTCTTT	CASSPPQGEAFF	NA	many	TRBV18	TRBJ1-1
TGTGCCAGCAGTGAACTTACTAGCGCACTTAGCACAGATACGCAGTATTTT	CASSELTSALSTDTQYF	TRBD2	NA	TRBV2	TRBJ2-3
TGTGCCAGCAGCGCAGGGACCCCCTACGAGCAGTACTTC	CASSAGTPYEQYF	NA	few	TRBV3-1	TRBJ2-7
TGCGCCAGCAGCCAAAGCGGGACCCTAGCAGATACGCAGTATTTT	CASSQSGTLADTQYF	TRBD2	NA	TRBV4-1	TRBJ2-3
TGCGCCAGCAGCCAAGACATCTCTGAAAAACTGTTTTTT	CASSQDISEKLFF	NA	NA	TRBV4-1	TRBJ1-4
TGTGCCAGCAGGAGGGTATCCATGAACACTGAAGCTTTCTTT	CASRRVSMNTEAFF	NA	NA	TRBV12-3/TRBV12-4	TRBJ1-1
TGTGCCAGCAGTTACTACCGGGGGAACCTATACGAGAAGTACTTC	CASSYYRGNLYEKYF	NA	NA	TRBV6-2/TRBV6-3	TRBJ2-7
TGTGCCAGCAGCTTAGGTGGGACAGAAGAGACCCAGTACTTC	CASSLGGTEETQYF	TRBD1	NA	TRBV11-2	TRBJ2-5
TGTGCCAGCAGTTTACCGGGGGGGAGCCAGTACTTC	CASSLPGGSQYF	TRBD2	NA	TRBV27	TRBJ2-5
TGTGCCTGGAGTGTTTATTTCGGGACAGGGGATGTCTACACCTTC	CAWSVYFGTGDVYTF	TRBD1	NA	TRBV30	TRBJ1-2
TGCAGTGCTACTAGCGGGAAGGGCTACGAGCAGTACTTC	CSATSGKGYEQYF	TRBD2	many	TRBV20-1	TRBJ2-7
TGTGCCAGCAGCTTAAGACGGGGCGCTGAAGCTTTCTTT	CASSLRRGAEAFF	NA	NA	TRBV11-1	TRBJ1-1
TGCGCCAGCAGCTGGACAGGCCAGGGACAGAATTCTGAGACCCAGTACTTC	CASSWTGQGQNSETQYF	TRBD1	NA	TRBV5-1	TRBJ2-5
TGTGCCAGCAGTTTAGAATCGTCGACGCTAGCCAAAAACATTCAGTACTTC	CASSLESSTLAKNIQYF	NA	few	TRBV12-3/TRBV12-4	TRBJ2-4
TGTGCCAGCAGCTTGGAAGGGCGCGATGGCTACACCTTC	CASSLEGRDGYTF	NA	NA	TRBV7-2	TRBJ1-2
TGCAGTGCTAGTCCCGGGAATAGCAATCAGCCCCAGCATTTT	CSASPGNSNQPQHF	NA	many	TRBV20-1	TRBJ1-5
TGTGCCAGCTCACTCAATCCGGTTGCGGCGAACACTGAAGCTTTCTTT	CASSLNPVAANTEAFF	NA	few	TRBV18	TRBJ1-1
TGTGCCAGCAAGGAGCGGGAGGGCAAAGATACGCAGTATTTT	CASKEREGKDTQYF	TRBD2	NA	TRBV6-6	TRBJ2-3
TGTGCCAGCAGACAAGTCTATTCGAACACTGAAGCTTTCTTT	CASRQVYSNTEAFF	NA	NA	TRBV3-1	TRBJ1-1
TGTGCCAGCAGCCAGCGGCAAGCTTTCTTT	CASSQRQAFF	NA	many	TRBV28	TRBJ1-1
TGTGCCAGCAGCGCGTCTGGGACAGGGGATAATCAGCCCCAGCATTTT	CASSASGTGDNQPQHF	TRBD1	NA	TRBV5-4	TRBJ1-5
TGTGCCAGCAGTGACAGGGGGACCGGGGAGCTGTTTTTT	CASSDRGTGELFF	NA	many	TRBV6-4	TRBJ2-2
TGTGCCAGCAGGCTTAGTAGCGGGAACTCCTACAATGAGCAGTTCTTC	CASRLSSGNSYNEQFF	TRBD2	few	TRBV2	TRBJ2-1
TGCAGTGCTAGGGAACTAGCGGGACCATATAATGAGCGGTTCTTC	CSARELAGPYNERFF	TRBD2	NA	TRBV20-1	TRBJ2-1
TGTGGCAGCAGCCCGGGCGGGACTAGCGGCTACGAGCAGTACTTC	CGSSPGGTSGYEQYF	TRBD2	NA	TRBV7-2	TRBJ2-7
TGTGCCAGCAGACAGACTAGCGGGGCAGATACGCAGTATTTT	CASRQTSGADTQYF	TRBD2	many	TRBV12-3/TRBV12-4	TRBJ2-3
TGTGCCACCAGCAGAGAGGCAGAGGGTTTCACTGAAGCTTTCTTT	CATSREAEGFTEAFF	NA	many	TRBV15	TRBJ1-1
TGTGCCACCAGTGCCCCGGGCAGAGATGAGCAGTTCTTC	CATSAPGRDEQFF	NA	few	TRBV24-1	TRBJ2-1
TGTGCCATCAGTGAGTCGACTAGGAACAATCAGCCCCAGCATTTT	CAISESTRNNQPQHF	NA	many	TRBV10-3	TRBJ1-5
TGTGCCAGCAAGTGGGGGGTGAACACTGAAGCTTTCTTT	CASKWGVNTEAFF	NA	many	TRBV6-1	TRBJ1-1
TGTGCCAGCAGCTTCGGGACTAGCACCTACAATGAGCAGTTCTTC	CASSFGTSTYNEQFF	TRBD2	many	TRBV7-2	TRBJ2-1
TGTGCCAGCAGCCCGGACAGGGAAGGTGGGACCCAGTACTTC	CASSPDREGGTQYF	TRBD1	few	TRBV6-1	TRBJ2-5
TGTGCCAGCAGTGCGACTAGAATGGTAGAGACCCAGTACTTC	CASSATRMVETQYF	NA	NA	TRBV2	TRBJ2-5
TGTGCCAGCAGCCAAGGTGATAGCGGGAGGGTGCAGTATTTT	CASSQGDSGRVQYF	TRBD2	few	TRBV3-1	TRBJ2-3